The 3 T cell receptor beta chains in this list originate from one sample, sequenced in a study of T cell clonotyping in hematopoietic cell transplantation. Repertoires were generated with immunoSEQ multiplex PCR, while TCRdb's copy carries only in-frame clones and drops some. The data hold about 7,500 clones, with approximately 94% observed a single time. The source was PBMCs, collected 180 days after allogeneic stem cell transplant. Source of these receptors: a female patient aged 50-59 years who had an allogeneic stem cell transplant from an unrelated donor, so the T cells may come from the graft donor. Some clones in this sample may be carry-over from other donors' samples.

The rearrangement joins TRBV19 to TRBJ2-1; D is perhaps TRBD2 (7 bases). The ends were cut back, 3 bases at V and 0 bases at J, with 15 bases in the middle. CDR3 length: 17 amino acids. The germline V gene has CDR1 LNHDA and CDR2 SQIVND (reference sequence). CDR3 nucleotide sequence: TGTGCCAGTAGTATGGGACGGGGGGCTATCTCCTACAATGAGCAGTTCTTC. Protein product: CASSMGRGAISYNEQFF.

This sequence joins TRBV28 and TRBJ2-1; tentative D call: TRBD2 (5 bases). Per germline, CDR1 MDHEN and CDR2 SYDVKM. V gave up 5 bases and J gave up 7 bases, with 24 bases separating them. The CDR3 consists of 17 residues. The CDR3 region has the DNA TGTGCCAGCAGTCCCTTAAGGTACGGGCGGGTTGGTAATGAGCAGTTCTTC. This sequence encodes CASSPLRYGRVGNEQFF.

V usage is TRBV25-1 and J usage is TRBJ2-2, with unresolved D. From germline, CDR1 is MGHDK and CDR2 SYGVNS. The germline V and J ends were trimmed by 5 bases and 0 bases, with 13 bases remaining between them. The CDR3 contains 16 residues. In DNA form, the CDR3 reads TGTGCCAGCAGTTCCCAGGTCTTCGCGAACACCGGGGAGCTGTTTTTT. Residues: CASSSQVFANTGELFF.